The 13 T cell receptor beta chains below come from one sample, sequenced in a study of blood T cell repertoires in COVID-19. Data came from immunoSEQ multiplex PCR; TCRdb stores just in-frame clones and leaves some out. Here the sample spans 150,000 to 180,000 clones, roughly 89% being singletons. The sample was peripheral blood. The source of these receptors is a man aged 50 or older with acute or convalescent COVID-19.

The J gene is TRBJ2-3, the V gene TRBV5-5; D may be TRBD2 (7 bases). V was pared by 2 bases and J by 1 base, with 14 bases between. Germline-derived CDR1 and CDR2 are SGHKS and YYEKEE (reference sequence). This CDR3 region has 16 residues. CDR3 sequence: CASSLIAGARTDTQYF. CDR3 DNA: TGTGCCAGCAGCTTAATCGCGGGGGCCCGCACAGATACGCAGTATTTT.

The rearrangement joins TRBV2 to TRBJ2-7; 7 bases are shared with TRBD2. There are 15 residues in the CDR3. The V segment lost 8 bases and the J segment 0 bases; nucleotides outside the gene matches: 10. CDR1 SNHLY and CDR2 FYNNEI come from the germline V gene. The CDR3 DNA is TGTGCCAGCCCGGAGGGGAGGGCTAGCTCCTACGAGCAGTACGTC. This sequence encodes CASPEGRASSYEQYV.

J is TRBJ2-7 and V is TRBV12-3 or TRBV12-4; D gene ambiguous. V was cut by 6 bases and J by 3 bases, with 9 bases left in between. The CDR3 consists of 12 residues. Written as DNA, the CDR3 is TGTGCCAGCAGCAGACATGGCTACGAGCAGTACTTC. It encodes CASSRHGYEQYF.

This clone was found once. DNA for the CDR3: TGTGCCAGCAGAAAGCGGGAGAGCTCCTACGAGCAGTACGTC. Its translation is CASRKRESSYEQYV. The chain has TRBV2 and TRBJ2-7; TRBD2 agrees at 8 bases. This CDR3 region has 14 residues. The germline CDR1 and CDR2 sequences are SNHLY and FYNNEI. After removal of 6 bases from V and 0 bases from J, the junction contained 4 bases not matched to a gene.

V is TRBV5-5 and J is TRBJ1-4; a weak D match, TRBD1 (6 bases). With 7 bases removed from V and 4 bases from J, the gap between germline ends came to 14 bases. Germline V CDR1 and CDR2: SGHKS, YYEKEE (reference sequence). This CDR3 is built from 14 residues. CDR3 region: CASGTGRGNEKLFF. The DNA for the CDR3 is TGTGCCAGCGGAACAGGCAGGGGTAATGAAAAACTGTTTTTT.

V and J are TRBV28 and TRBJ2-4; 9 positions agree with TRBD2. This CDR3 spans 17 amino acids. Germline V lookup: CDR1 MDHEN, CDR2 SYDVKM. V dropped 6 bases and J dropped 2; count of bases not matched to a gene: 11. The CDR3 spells CASSLRGGAISKNIQYF. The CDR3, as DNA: TGTGCCAGCAGCCTGCGGGGGGGGGCGATTTCCAAAAACATTCAGTACTTC.

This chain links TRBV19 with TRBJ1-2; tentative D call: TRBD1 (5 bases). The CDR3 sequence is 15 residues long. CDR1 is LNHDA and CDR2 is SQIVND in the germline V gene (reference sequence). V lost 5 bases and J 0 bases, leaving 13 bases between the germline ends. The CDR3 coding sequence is TGTGCCAGTAGTTTGCAGGGTCGAGCTAACTATGGCTACACCTTC. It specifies CASSLQGRANYGYTF.

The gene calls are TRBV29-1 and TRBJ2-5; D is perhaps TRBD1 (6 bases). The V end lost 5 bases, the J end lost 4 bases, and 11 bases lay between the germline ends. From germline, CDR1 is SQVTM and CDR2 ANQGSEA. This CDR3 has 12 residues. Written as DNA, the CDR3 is TGCAGCGTTCTCCGAGGGGGAGAGACCCAGTACTTC. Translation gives CSVLRGGETQYF. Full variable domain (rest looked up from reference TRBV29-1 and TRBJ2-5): SAVISQKPSRDICQRGTSLTIQCQVDSQVTMMFWYRQQPGQSLTLIATANQGSEATYESGFVIDKFPISRPNLTFSTLTVSNMSPEDSSIYLCSVLRGGETQYFGPGTRLLVL.

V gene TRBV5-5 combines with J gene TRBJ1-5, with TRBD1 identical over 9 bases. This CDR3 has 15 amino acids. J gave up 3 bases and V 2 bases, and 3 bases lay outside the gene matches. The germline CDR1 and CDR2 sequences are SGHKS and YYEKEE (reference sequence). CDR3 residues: CASSFGTGLNQPQHF. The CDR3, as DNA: TGTGCCAGCAGCTTTGGGACAGGGCTCAATCAGCCCCAGCATTTT.

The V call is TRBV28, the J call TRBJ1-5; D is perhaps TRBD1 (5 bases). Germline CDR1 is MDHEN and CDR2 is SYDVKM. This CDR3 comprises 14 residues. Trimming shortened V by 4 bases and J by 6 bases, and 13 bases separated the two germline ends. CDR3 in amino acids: CASSSGGGSQPQHF. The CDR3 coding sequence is TGTGCCAGCAGTTCTGGTGGGGGGTCTCAGCCCCAGCATTTT.

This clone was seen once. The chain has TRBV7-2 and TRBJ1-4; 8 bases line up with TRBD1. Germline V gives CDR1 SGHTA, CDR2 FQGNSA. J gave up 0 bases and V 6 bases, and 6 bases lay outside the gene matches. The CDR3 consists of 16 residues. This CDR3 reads CASRRQGFATNEKLFF. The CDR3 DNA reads TGTGCCAGCAGGAGACAGGGGTTTGCAACTAATGAAAAACTGTTTTTT.

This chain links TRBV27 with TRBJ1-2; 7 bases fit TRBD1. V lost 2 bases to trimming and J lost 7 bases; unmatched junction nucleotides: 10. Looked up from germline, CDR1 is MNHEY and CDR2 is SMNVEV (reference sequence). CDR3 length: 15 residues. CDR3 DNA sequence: TGTGCCAGCAGTTTAAGCCGACAGGGTGTTGGTGGCTACACCTTC. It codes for CASSLSRQGVGGYTF.

The CDR3 nucleotides read TGTGCCAGCAGCCAAGCAGGGACTAGGGGGGGAGATACGCAGTATTTT. Amino acids: CASSQAGTRGGDTQYF. V and J are TRBV3-1 (or the pseudogene TRBV3-2) and TRBJ2-3; 8 positions agree with TRBD2. Germline lookup yields CDR1 LGHDT and CDR2 YNNKEL (reference sequence). The CDR3 covers 16 residues. Losses at the gene ends were 1 base for V and 5 bases for J; bases not matched to a gene: 8.